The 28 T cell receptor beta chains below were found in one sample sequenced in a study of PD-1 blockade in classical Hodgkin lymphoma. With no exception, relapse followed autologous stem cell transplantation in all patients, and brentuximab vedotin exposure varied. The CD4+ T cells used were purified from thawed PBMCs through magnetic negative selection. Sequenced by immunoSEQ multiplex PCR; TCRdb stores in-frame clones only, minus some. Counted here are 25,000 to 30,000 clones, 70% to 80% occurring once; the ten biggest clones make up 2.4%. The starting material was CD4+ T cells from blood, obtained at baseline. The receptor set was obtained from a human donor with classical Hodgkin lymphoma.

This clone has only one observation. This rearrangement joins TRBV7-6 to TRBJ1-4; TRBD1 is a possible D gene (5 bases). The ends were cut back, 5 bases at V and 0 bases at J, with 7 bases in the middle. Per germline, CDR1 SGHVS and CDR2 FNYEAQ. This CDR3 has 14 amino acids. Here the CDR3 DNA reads TGTGCCAGCAGCCTAGGGGCAACTAATGAAAAACTGTTTTTT. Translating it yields CASSLGATNEKLFF.

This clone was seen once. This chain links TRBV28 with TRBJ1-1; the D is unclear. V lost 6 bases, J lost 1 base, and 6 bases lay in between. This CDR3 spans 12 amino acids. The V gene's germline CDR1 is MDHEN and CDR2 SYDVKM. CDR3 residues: CASREGNTEAFF. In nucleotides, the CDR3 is TGTGCCAGCAGGGAAGGGAACACTGAAGCTTTCTTT.

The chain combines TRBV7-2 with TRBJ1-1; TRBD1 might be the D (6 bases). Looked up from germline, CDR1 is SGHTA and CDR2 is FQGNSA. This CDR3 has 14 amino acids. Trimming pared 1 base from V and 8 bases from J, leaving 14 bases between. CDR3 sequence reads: CASSLGVIGGEAFF. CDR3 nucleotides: TGTGCCAGCAGCTTAGGAGTCATCGGGGGCGAAGCTTTCTTT. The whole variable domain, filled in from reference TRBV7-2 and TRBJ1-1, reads GAGVSQSPSNKVTEKGKDVELRCDPISGHTALYWYRQSLGQGLEFLIYFQGNSAPDKSGLPSDRFSAERTGGSVSTLTIQRTQQEDSAVYLCASSLGVIGGEAFFGQGTRLTVV.

CDR3 sequence: CASSLEGAMNTQYF. The CDR3 nucleotides are TGCGCCAGCAGCCTGGAGGGCGCTATGAATACGCAGTATTTT. The rearrangement joins TRBV5-1 to TRBJ2-3; perhaps TRBD2 as D (6 bases). CDR1 and CDR2 from the germline V gene are SGHRS and YFSETQ. The CDR3 is 14 residues long. Trimming shortened V by 4 bases and J by 7 bases, and 16 bases separated the two germline ends. Drawing the rest from reference TRBV5-1 and TRBJ2-3, the complete variable domain is KAGVTQTPRYLIKTRGQQVTLSCSPISGHRSVSWYQQTPGQGLQFLFEYFSETQRNKGNFPGRFSGRQFSNSRSEMNVSTLELGDSALYLCASSLEGAMNTQYFGPGTRLTVL.

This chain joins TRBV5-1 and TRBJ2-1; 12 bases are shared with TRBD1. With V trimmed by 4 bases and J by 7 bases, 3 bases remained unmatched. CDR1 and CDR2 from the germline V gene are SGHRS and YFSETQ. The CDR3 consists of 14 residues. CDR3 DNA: TGCGCCAGCAGCGGGGGACAGGGGGCGAATGAGCAGTTCTTC. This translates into CASSGGQGANEQFF.

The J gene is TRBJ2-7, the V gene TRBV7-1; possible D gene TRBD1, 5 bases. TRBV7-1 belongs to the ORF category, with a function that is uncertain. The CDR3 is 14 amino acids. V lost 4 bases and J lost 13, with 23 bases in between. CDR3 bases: TGTGCCAGCAGCTTAGATAGTATCGAGGCAGGGCGCTACTTC. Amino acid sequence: CASSLDSIEAGRYF.

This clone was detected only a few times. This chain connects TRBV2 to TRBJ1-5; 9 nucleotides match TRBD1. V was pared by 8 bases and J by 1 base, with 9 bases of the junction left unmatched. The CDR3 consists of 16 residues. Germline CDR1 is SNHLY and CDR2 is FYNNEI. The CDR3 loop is CASPKDGTGSNQPQHF. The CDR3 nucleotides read TGTGCCAGCCCTAAGGACGGGACAGGGAGCAATCAGCCCCAGCATTTT.

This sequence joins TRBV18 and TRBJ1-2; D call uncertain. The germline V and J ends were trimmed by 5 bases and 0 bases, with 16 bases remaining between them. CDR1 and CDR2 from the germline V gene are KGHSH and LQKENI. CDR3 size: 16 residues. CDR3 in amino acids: CASSFTDQVANYGYTF. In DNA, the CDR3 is TGTGCCAGCTCATTTACGGATCAGGTGGCTAACTATGGCTACACCTTC.

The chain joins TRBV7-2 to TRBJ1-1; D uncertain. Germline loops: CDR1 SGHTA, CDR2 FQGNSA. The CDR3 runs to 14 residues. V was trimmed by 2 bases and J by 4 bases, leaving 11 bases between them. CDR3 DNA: TGTGCCAGCAGCTTAATTGGGTCGGTCACTGAAGCTTTCTTT. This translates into CASSLIGSVTEAFF.

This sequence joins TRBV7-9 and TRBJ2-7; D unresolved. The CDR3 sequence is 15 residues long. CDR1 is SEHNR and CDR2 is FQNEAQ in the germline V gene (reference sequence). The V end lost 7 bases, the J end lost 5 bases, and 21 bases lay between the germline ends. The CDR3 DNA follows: TGTGCCAGCATCCTTTGGGTAACGCAGGCCCACGAGCAGTACTTC. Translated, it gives CASILWVTQAHEQYF. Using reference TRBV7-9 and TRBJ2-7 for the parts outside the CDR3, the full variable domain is DTGVSQNPRHKITKRGQNVTFRCDPISEHNRLYWYRQTLGQGPEFLTYFQNEAQLEKSRLLSDRFSAERPKGSFSTLEIQRTEQGDSAMYLCASILWVTQAHEQYFGPGTRLTVT.

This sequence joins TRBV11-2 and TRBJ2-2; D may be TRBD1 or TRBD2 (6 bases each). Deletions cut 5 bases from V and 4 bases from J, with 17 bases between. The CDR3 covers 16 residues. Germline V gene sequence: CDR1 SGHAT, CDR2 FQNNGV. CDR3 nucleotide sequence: TGTGCCAGCAGCCATGTCCGGGGGCCGAGCACCGGGGAGCTGTTTTTT. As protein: CASSHVRGPSTGELFF.

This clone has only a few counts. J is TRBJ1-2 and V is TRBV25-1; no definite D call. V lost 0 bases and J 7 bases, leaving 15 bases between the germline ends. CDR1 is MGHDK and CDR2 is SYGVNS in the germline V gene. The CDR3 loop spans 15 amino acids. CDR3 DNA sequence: TGTGCCAGCAGTGAATATAGAGCGGGGATGGGTGGCTACACCTTC. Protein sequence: CASSEYRAGMGGYTF.

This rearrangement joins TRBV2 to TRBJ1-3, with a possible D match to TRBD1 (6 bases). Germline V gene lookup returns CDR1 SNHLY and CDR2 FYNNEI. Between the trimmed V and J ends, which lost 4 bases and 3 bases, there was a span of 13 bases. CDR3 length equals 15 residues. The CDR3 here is CASSVGGLLGNTIYF. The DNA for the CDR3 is TGTGCCAGCAGTGTTGGGGGGCTTCTTGGAAACACCATATATTTT.

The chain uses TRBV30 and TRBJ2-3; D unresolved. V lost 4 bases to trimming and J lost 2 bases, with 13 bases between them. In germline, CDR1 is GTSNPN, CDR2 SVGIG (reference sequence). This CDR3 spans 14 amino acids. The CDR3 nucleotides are TGTGCCTGGATTCGCGGCGAAATCACAGATACGCAGTATTTT. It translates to CAWIRGEITDTQYF.

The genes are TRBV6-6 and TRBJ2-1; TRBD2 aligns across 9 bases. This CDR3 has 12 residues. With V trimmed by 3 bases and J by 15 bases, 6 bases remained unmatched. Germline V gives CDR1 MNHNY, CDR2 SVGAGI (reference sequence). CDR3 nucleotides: TGTGCCAGCAGTTATAGCGGGGGTTTCCGGTTCTTC. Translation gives CASSYSGGFRFF.

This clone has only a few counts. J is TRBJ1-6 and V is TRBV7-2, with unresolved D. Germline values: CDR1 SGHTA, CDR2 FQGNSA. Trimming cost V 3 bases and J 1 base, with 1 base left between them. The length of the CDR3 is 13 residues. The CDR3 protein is CASSLSYNSPLHF. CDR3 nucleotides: TGTGCCAGCAGCTTGTCCTATAATTCACCCCTCCACTTT.

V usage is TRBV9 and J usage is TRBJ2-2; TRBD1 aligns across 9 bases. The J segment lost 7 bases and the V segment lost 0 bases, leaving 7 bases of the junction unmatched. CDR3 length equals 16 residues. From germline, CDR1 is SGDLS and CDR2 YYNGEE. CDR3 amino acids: CASSVVGTGPIGELFF. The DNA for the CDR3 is TGTGCCAGCAGCGTAGTGGGGACAGGGCCCATCGGGGAGCTGTTTTTT.

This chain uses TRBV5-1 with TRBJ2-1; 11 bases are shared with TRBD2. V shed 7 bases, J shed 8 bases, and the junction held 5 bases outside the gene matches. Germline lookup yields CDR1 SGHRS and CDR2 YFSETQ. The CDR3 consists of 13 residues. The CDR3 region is CASGHSGGDEQFF. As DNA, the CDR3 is TGCGCCAGCGGACATAGCGGGGGGGATGAGCAGTTCTTC. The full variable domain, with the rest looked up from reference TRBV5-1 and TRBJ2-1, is KAGVTQTPRYLIKTRGQQVTLSCSPISGHRSVSWYQQTPGQGLQFLFEYFSETQRNKGNFPGRFSGRQFSNSRSEMNVSTLELGDSALYLCASGHSGGDEQFFGPGTRLTVL.

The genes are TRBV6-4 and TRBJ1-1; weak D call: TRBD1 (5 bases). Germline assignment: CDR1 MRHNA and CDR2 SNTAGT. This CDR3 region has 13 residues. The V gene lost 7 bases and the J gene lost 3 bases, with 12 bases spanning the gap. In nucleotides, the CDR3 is TGTGCCAGCAAAGAGGGGCGGGACACTGAAGCTTTCTTT. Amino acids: CASKEGRDTEAFF.

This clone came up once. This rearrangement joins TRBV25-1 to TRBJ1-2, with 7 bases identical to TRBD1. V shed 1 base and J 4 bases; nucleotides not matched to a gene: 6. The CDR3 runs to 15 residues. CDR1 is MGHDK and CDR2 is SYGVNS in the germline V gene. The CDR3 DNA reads TGTGCCAGCAGTGAATCACAGGGGCAAGGCTATGGCTACACCTTC. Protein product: CASSESQGQGYGYTF.

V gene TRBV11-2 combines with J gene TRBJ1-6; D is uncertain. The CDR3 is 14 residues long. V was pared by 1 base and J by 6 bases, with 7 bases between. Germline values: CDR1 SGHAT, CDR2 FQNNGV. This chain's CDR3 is CASSLAYSNSPLHF. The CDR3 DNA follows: TGTGCCAGCAGCTTAGCGTACAGTAATTCACCCCTCCACTTT.

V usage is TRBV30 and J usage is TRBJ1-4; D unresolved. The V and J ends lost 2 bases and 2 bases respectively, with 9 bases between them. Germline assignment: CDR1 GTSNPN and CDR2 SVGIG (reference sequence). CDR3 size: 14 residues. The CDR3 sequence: CAWSSGSTNEKLFF. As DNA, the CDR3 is TGTGCCTGGAGTAGCGGGTCCACTAATGAAAAACTGTTTTTT.

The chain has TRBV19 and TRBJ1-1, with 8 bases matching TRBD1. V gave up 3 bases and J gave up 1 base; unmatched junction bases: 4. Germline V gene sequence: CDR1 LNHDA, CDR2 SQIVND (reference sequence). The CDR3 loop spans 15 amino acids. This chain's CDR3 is CASSIQGAGNTEAFF. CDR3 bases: TGTGCCAGTAGTATCCAGGGGGCGGGGAACACTGAAGCTTTCTTT.

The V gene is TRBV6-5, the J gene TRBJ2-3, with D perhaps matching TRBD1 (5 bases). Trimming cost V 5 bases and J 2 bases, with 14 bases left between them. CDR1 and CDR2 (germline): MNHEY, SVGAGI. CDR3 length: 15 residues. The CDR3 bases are TGTGCCAGCAGTAGTAGGGGATCAAACACAGATACGCAGTATTTT. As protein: CASSSRGSNTDTQYF.

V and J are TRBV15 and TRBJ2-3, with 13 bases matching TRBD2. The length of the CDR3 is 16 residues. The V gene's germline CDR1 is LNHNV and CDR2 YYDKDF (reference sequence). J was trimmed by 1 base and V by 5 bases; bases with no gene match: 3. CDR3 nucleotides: TGTGCCACCAGCGCTGGGACTAGCGGGGGCACAGATACGCAGTATTTT. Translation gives CATSAGTSGGTDTQYF.

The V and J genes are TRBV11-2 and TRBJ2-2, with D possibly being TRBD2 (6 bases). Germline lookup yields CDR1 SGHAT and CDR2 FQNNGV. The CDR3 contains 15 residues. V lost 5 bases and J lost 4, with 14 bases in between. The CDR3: CASSKDQGLTGELFF. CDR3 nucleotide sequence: TGTGCCAGCAGCAAAGACCAGGGACTCACCGGGGAGCTGTTTTTT.

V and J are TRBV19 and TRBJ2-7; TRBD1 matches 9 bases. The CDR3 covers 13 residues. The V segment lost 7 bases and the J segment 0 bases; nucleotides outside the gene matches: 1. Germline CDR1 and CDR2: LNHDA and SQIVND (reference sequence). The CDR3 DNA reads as TGTGCCAGTAAGGGACAGGGCTCCTACGAGCAGTACTTC. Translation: CASKGQGSYEQYF. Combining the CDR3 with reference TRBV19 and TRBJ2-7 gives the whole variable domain DGGITQSPKYLFRKEGQNVTLSCEQNLNHDAMYWYRQDPGQGLRLIYYSQIVNDFQKGDIAEGYSVSREKKESFPLTVTSAQKNPTAFYLCASKGQGSYEQYFGPGTRLTVT.

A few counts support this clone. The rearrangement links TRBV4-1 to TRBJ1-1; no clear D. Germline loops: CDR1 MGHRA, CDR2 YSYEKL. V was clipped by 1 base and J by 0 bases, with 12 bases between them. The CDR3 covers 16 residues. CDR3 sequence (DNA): TGCGCCAGCAGCCAAGGGGCCGGAAACATGAACACTGAAGCTTTCTTT. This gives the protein CASSQGAGNMNTEAFF.